The clone carrying this T cell receptor beta chain was observed a few times. Its antigen is still unknown. The source of the sample is a study of T-cell memory formation after mild COVID-19. Study-wide points: Day 15 to 85 contractors were CD4/CD8 balanced; later expanders leaned CD4+. Mostly located in CM and EM were contracting CD4+ clones, with contracting CD8+ clones located in EMRA.

Each CDR3 protein gets one entry after TCRdb re-called the 5' RACE reads with MiXCR. The table includes approximately 400,000 distinct CDR3 sequences, more than 15% detected once. Per germline, CDR1 DFQATT and CDR2 SNEGSKA (reference sequence). V was pared by 3 bases and J by 2 bases, with 9 bases between. This CDR3 spans 13 amino acids. This TCR was sampled from a man between 18 and 29 years old who had mild COVID-19 (a few samples of this study predate the infection). Cell type and time point are not known. This chain connects TRBV20-1 to TRBJ2-3; D may be TRBD2 (6 bases). The sample taken for sequencing was PBMCs or a T cell subset sorted from them (not recorded which). The CDR3 sequence: CSARGGITDTQYF. In DNA form, the CDR3 reads TGCAGTGCTAGGGGGGGTATCACAGATACGCAGTATTTT.